These T cell receptor beta chains were read from a single sample in a study of OX40 agonist ivuxolimab in advanced cancers. Repertoires were generated with immunoSEQ multiplex PCR, while TCRdb's copy carries only in-frame clones and drops some. The sample lists fewer than 80,000 clones, around 90% occurring once. This sample comprised CD4+ or CD8+ T cells sorted from blood, obtained in a trial of the OX40 agonist ivuxolimab. The receptors were sampled from an adult with an advanced solid tumor such as melanoma, head and neck, liver or kidney cancer. Both conserved end residues are part of each CDR3. The order of the fields is V gene, J gene, clone size, D gene, CDR3 protein, CDR3 DNA. A D gene is named only where the DNA matches it firmly. A clone size is listed for some rows: how often the clone was seen (once, few, many), or a class if it is expanded.

v_gene: TRBV18; j_gene: TRBJ2-2; abundance: medium-sized; d_gene: NA; CDR3aa: CASSAPVNTGELFF; CDR3nt: TGTGCCAGCTCAGCCCCTGTCAACACCGGGGAGCTGTTTTTT
v_gene: TRBV9; j_gene: TRBJ2-4; abundance: NA; d_gene: NA; CDR3aa: CASSVGGGLAKNIQYF; CDR3nt: TGTGCCAGCAGCGTAGGTGGGGGTTTGGCCAAAAACATTCAGTACTTC
v_gene: TRBV6-5; j_gene: TRBJ1-2; abundance: once; d_gene: NA; CDR3aa: CASSYSPGSYGYTF; CDR3nt: TGTGCCAGCAGTTACTCCCCAGGGTCCTATGGCTACACCTTC
v_gene: TRBV10-3; j_gene: TRBJ2-5; abundance: NA; d_gene: NA; CDR3aa: CAIRGQPDQETQYF; CDR3nt: TGTGCCATCAGAGGTCAGCCCGACCAAGAGACCCAGTACTTC
v_gene: TRBV9; j_gene: TRBJ2-7; abundance: NA; d_gene: TRBD2; CDR3aa: CASSINSGNEQYF; CDR3nt: TGTGCCAGCAGCATAAATAGCGGGAACGAGCAGTACTTC
v_gene: TRBV6-5; j_gene: TRBJ1-2; abundance: NA; d_gene: NA; CDR3aa: CASSYLDGANYGYTF; CDR3nt: TGTGCCAGCAGTTACCTTGACGGAGCTAACTATGGCTACACCTTC
v_gene: TRBV28; j_gene: TRBJ1-2; abundance: once; d_gene: NA; CDR3aa: CASSYNRVHGYTF; CDR3nt: TGTGCCAGCAGTTACAACAGGGTTCATGGCTACACCTTC
v_gene: TRBV19; j_gene: TRBJ2-1; abundance: few; d_gene: NA; CDR3aa: CASSPELNNEQFF; CDR3nt: TGTGCCAGTAGCCCGGAACTTAACAATGAGCAGTTCTTC
v_gene: TRBV5-6; j_gene: TRBJ2-7; abundance: NA; d_gene: TRBD1; CDR3aa: CASSSGTGGNEQYF; CDR3nt: TGTGCCAGCAGCTCCGGGACAGGGGGCAATGAGCAGTACTTC
v_gene: TRBV19; j_gene: TRBJ1-1; abundance: NA; d_gene: NA; CDR3aa: CASRRGGSEAFF; CDR3nt: TGTGCCAGTCGTCGGGGGGGGTCTGAAGCTTTCTTT
v_gene: TRBV28; j_gene: TRBJ2-2; abundance: NA; d_gene: TRBD2; CDR3aa: CASSLTLAGYGELFF; CDR3nt: TGTGCCAGCAGTCTCACTCTAGCGGGATACGGGGAGCTGTTTTTT
v_gene: TRBV28; j_gene: TRBJ2-7; abundance: NA; d_gene: NA; CDR3aa: CASIRLVRPYEQYF; CDR3nt: TGTGCCAGCATTAGACTAGTACGACCCTACGAGCAGTACTTC
v_gene: TRBV5-6; j_gene: TRBJ2-7; abundance: NA; d_gene: NA; CDR3aa: CASSSGLSYEQYF; CDR3nt: TGTGCCAGCAGCTCCGGATTATCCTACGAGCAGTACTTC
v_gene: TRBV5-6; j_gene: TRBJ2-5; abundance: once; d_gene: TRBD2; CDR3aa: CASSLRTSAQETQYF; CDR3nt: TGTGCCAGCAGCTTAAGAACTAGCGCCCAAGAGACCCAGTACTTC
v_gene: TRBV28; j_gene: TRBJ2-1; abundance: NA; d_gene: TRBD2; CDR3aa: CASSFGLAGINEQFF; CDR3nt: TGTGCCAGCAGTTTCGGACTAGCGGGTATCAATGAGCAGTTCTTC
v_gene: TRBV28; j_gene: TRBJ2-7; abundance: NA; d_gene: TRBD2; CDR3aa: CASRETGSGGFRDEQYF; CDR3nt: TGTGCCAGCAGGGAGACTGGTAGCGGGGGGTTCCGGGACGAGCAGTACTTC
v_gene: TRBV6-9; j_gene: TRBJ2-3; abundance: NA; d_gene: NA; CDR3aa: CASSYGRGPTDTQYF; CDR3nt: TGTGCCAGCAGTTACGGGCGGGGCCCCACAGATACGCAGTATTTT
v_gene: TRBV28; j_gene: TRBJ2-7; abundance: NA; d_gene: NA; CDR3aa: CASSPPTDTYEQYF; CDR3nt: TGTGCCAGCAGTCCCCCGACAGATACCTACGAGCAGTACTTC
v_gene: TRBV7-8; j_gene: TRBJ1-2; abundance: NA; d_gene: NA; CDR3aa: CASSLGDSHRTF; CDR3nt: TGTGCCAGCAGCTTAGGTGACAGCCACAGGACCTTC
v_gene: TRBV4-1; j_gene: TRBJ2-1; abundance: NA; d_gene: TRBD2; CDR3aa: CASSQVLAGASYNEQFF; CDR3nt: TGCGCCAGCAGCCAAGTGTTAGCGGGCGCTTCCTACAATGAGCAGTTCTTC
v_gene: TRBV4-3; j_gene: TRBJ2-5; abundance: NA; d_gene: TRBD1; CDR3aa: CASSRGTGKETQYF; CDR3nt: TGCGCCAGCAGCCGCGGGACAGGGAAAGAGACCCAGTACTTC
v_gene: TRBV7-9; j_gene: TRBJ2-1; abundance: once; d_gene: TRBD2; CDR3aa: CASRSTSGSYNEQFF; CDR3nt: TGTGCCAGCAGATCCACTAGCGGTTCCTACAATGAGCAGTTCTTC
v_gene: TRBV4-1; j_gene: TRBJ2-2; abundance: NA; d_gene: NA; CDR3aa: CASSLGASNTGELFF; CDR3nt: TGCGCCAGCAGCCTAGGGGCCTCGAACACCGGGGAGCTGTTTTTT
v_gene: TRBV6-6; j_gene: TRBJ2-3; abundance: NA; d_gene: NA; CDR3aa: CASSYSLGGTDTQYF; CDR3nt: TGTGCCAGCAGTTACTCTCTGGGGGGCACAGATACGCAGTATTTT
v_gene: TRBV4-3; j_gene: TRBJ2-2; abundance: NA; d_gene: NA; CDR3aa: CASSQASGATGELFF; CDR3nt: TGCGCCAGCAGCCAAGCGTCAGGGGCAACCGGGGAGCTGTTTTTT
v_gene: TRBV28; j_gene: TRBJ2-1; abundance: once; d_gene: TRBD2; CDR3aa: CASSERTSYLGNEQFF; CDR3nt: TGTGCCAGCAGTGAAAGGACTAGCTATTTGGGGAATGAGCAGTTCTTC
v_gene: TRBV6-1; j_gene: TRBJ2-5; abundance: NA; d_gene: TRBD2; CDR3aa: CASSEAVAGGGETQYF; CDR3nt: TGTGCCAGCAGTGAAGCTGTAGCGGGAGGGGGAGAGACCCAGTACTTC
v_gene: TRBV30; j_gene: TRBJ2-1; abundance: NA; d_gene: NA; CDR3aa: CAWSPVSGYNEQFF; CDR3nt: TGTGCCTGGAGTCCGGTAAGCGGTTACAATGAGCAGTTCTTC
v_gene: TRBV7-6; j_gene: TRBJ1-2; abundance: NA; d_gene: NA; CDR3aa: CASSLAGEEDYGYTF; CDR3nt: TGTGCCAGCAGCTTAGCAGGGGAGGAGGACTATGGCTACACCTTC
v_gene: TRBV4-3; j_gene: TRBJ2-1; abundance: NA; d_gene: TRBD2; CDR3aa: CASSQDRREGSYNEQFF; CDR3nt: TGCGCCAGCAGCCAAGATCGGCGGGAGGGTTCCTACAATGAGCAGTTCTTC
v_gene: TRBV7-8; j_gene: TRBJ2-2; abundance: NA; d_gene: TRBD1; CDR3aa: CASSPPGQGRLGGELFF; CDR3nt: TGTGCCAGCAGCCCCCCGGGACAGGGTCGGTTGGGCGGGGAGCTGTTTTTT
v_gene: TRBV1; j_gene: TRBJ2-3; abundance: NA; d_gene: NA; CDR3aa: CTSSQDSRECPSTDTQYF; CDR3nt: TGCACCAGCAGCCAAGATTCGCGGGAGTGCCCCTCCACAGATACGCAGTATTTT
v_gene: TRBV19; j_gene: TRBJ1-5; abundance: NA; d_gene: NA; CDR3aa: CASRRTVVDSSKGGPQHF; CDR3nt: TGTGCCAGTAGGCGGACCGTAGTTGACTCATCGAAGGGGGGGCCCCAGCATTTT
v_gene: TRBV9; j_gene: TRBJ2-1; abundance: NA; d_gene: TRBD2; CDR3aa: CASSVGGGSFSNEQFF; CDR3nt: TGTGCCAGCAGCGTAGGGGGCGGGAGTTTTAGCAATGAGCAGTTCTTC
v_gene: TRBV27; j_gene: TRBJ2-7; abundance: NA; d_gene: NA; CDR3aa: CASSLRDGTYEQYF; CDR3nt: TGTGCCAGCAGTTTAAGGGACGGAACCTACGAGCAGTACTTC
v_gene: TRBV11-3; j_gene: TRBJ1-1; abundance: NA; d_gene: TRBD1; CDR3aa: CASSFVQGARAFF; CDR3nt: TGTGCCAGCAGCTTCGTACAGGGGGCGCGGGCTTTCTTT
v_gene: TRBV29-1; j_gene: TRBJ2-1; abundance: NA; d_gene: NA; CDR3aa: CSVDVGAQQFF; CDR3nt: TGCAGCGTTGACGTGGGAGCCCAGCAGTTCTTC
v_gene: TRBV13; j_gene: TRBJ2-1; abundance: NA; d_gene: TRBD1; CDR3aa: CASSPPGTGANEQFF; CDR3nt: TGTGCCAGCAGCCCTCCCGGGACAGGGGCCAATGAGCAGTTCTTC
v_gene: TRBV28; j_gene: TRBJ1-2; abundance: NA; d_gene: NA; CDR3aa: CASRKSGGTMGYTF; CDR3nt: TGTGCCAGCAGGAAATCGGGAGGAACAATGGGCTACACCTTC
v_gene: TRBV6-1; j_gene: TRBJ2-5; abundance: NA; d_gene: NA; CDR3aa: CASSERRQVGTQYF; CDR3nt: TGTGCCAGCAGTGAACGGCGACAGGTGGGGACCCAGTACTTC
v_gene: TRBV5-1; j_gene: TRBJ2-7; abundance: NA; d_gene: TRBD2; CDR3aa: CASSLASPWTSNEQYF; CDR3nt: TGCGCCAGCAGCTTGGCCTCCCCCTGGACTAGTAACGAGCAGTACTTC